The 13 T cell receptor beta chains presented below share a single source sample, sequenced in a study of CD8 T cells in Susac syndrome. When the RNA was reverse transcribed, random hexamers were used with an input of roughly 0.45 to 1 ug. TCRdb reanalysed the immunoSEQ multiplex PCR reads using MiXCR and keeps one entry per CDR3 protein. Here the sample spans 200,000 to 250,000 distinct CDR3 sequences, about 95% being singletons. Sequencing was done on a sample of CD4+ T cells from PBMCs. The receptors were sampled from a human donor with multiple sclerosis.

The chain employs TRBV20-1 and TRBJ2-2, with 7 bases lining up with TRBD2. Germline values: CDR1 DFQATT, CDR2 SNEGSKA (reference sequence). V was clipped by 3 bases and J by 9 bases; unmatched bases: 4. This CDR3 contains 12 residues. The CDR3 nucleotides are TGCAGTGCTAGGGAGCGGGGCCGGGAGCTGTTTTTT. It codes for CSARERGRELFF.

The rearrangement links TRBV5-1 to TRBJ2-3; 10 nucleotides align to TRBD2. Germline assignment: CDR1 SGHRS and CDR2 YFSETQ. V lost 3 bases to trimming and J lost 3 bases; unmatched junction nucleotides: 4. The CDR3 loop spans 15 amino acids. CDR3 in DNA: TGCGCCAGCAGCTCCGGACTAGCGGATACAGATACGCAGTATTTT. It translates to CASSSGLADTDTQYF.

The chain couples TRBV10-3 to TRBJ2-7; TRBD1 matches 7 bases. CDR3 length: 15 amino acids. V lost 1 base, J lost 3 bases, and 6 bases stayed unmatched. Germline assignment: CDR1 ENHRY and CDR2 SYGVKD. This CDR3 reads CAISELPGQYYEQYF. CDR3 bases: TGTGCCATCAGTGAGTTGCCGGGACAGTACTACGAGCAGTACTTC.

The gene calls are TRBV5-1 and TRBJ2-1; TRBD2 aligns across 8 bases. Germline V CDR1 and CDR2: SGHRS, YFSETQ. The CDR3 is made up of 16 amino acids. V shed 0 bases, J shed 3 bases, and the junction held 5 bases outside the gene matches. The CDR3 bases are TGCGCCAGCAGCTTGGTGCGGGGGGAGGTCTACAATGAGCAGTTCTTC. Translated, it gives CASSLVRGEVYNEQFF.

The chain has TRBV7-3 and TRBJ2-1; 8 bases map to TRBD2. Germline V CDR1 and CDR2: SGHTA, FQGTGA. V trimming: 4 bases; J trimming: 0 bases; junction bases outside the gene matches: 5. This CDR3 region has 16 residues. The CDR3, as DNA: TGTGCCAGCAGCTCCAAGCGGGGGAGCTCCTACAATGAGCAGTTCTTC. Translating it yields CASSSKRGSSYNEQFF.

The rearrangement links TRBV29-1 to TRBJ2-1; 9 nucleotides align to TRBD2. The trim removed 4 bases at V and 6 bases at J, leaving 16 bases unmatched. This CDR3 has 17 amino acids. Germline V gene lookup returns CDR1 SQVTM and CDR2 ANQGSEA. The CDR3, as DNA: TGCAGCGTTGGGCCAGGGGTAGCGGGAGCTTTAGGCAATGAGCAGTTCTTC. It codes for CSVGPGVAGALGNEQFF.

The chain joins TRBV24-1 to TRBJ2-1, with 8 bases fitting TRBD1. Trimming took 4 bases from V and 8 from J; bases not matched to a gene: 6. Germline V gives CDR1 KGHDR, CDR2 SFDVKD. This CDR3 has 14 residues. CDR3 nucleotide sequence: TGTGCCACCAGTGACCCTCAGGGGGCCGATGAGCAGTTCTTC. Its protein product is CATSDPQGADEQFF.

This chain uses TRBV21-1 with TRBJ2-1; the table's D call TRBD2 went unverified against the DNA. TRBV21-1 counts as a pseudogene. The CDR3 is 10 amino acids. The CDR3 DNA sequence: TGTGCCAGCAAACTAGCGGATCAGTTCTTC. As protein: CASKLADQFF.

The table lists this clonotype with a count of one. The chain carries TRBV7-2 and TRBJ1-6; D is undetermined. The CDR3 spans 13 residues. The germline CDR1 and CDR2 sequences are SGHTA and FQGNSA. Trimming took off 1 base at V and 10 bases at J, with 8 bases between the two ends. The DNA of the CDR3 is TGTGCCAGCAGCTTAGAGACCGGGTCACCCCTCCACTTT. It encodes CASSLETGSPLHF.

The DNA for the CDR3 is TGTGCCTGGAGTGTGAGTTTTATGGGGCAGTTACGCTACGAGCAGTACTTC. Translating gives CAWSVSFMGQLRYEQYF. This chain links TRBV30 with TRBJ2-7; TRBD1 might be the D (5 bases). The CDR3 consists of 17 residues. CDR1 GTSNPN and CDR2 SVGIG come from the germline V gene (reference sequence). V lost 0 bases to trimming and J lost 3 bases, with 21 bases between them. The full variable domain, in which reference TRBV30 and TRBJ2-7 provide the parts outside the CDR3, is SQTIHQWPATLVQPVGSPLSLECTVEGTSNPNLYWYRQAAGRGLQLLFYSVGIGQISSEVPQNLSASRPQDRQFILSSKKLLLSDSGFYLCAWSVSFMGQLRYEQYFGPGTRLTVT.

V and J are TRBV2 and TRBJ1-4; 7 nucleotides agree with TRBD1. From germline, CDR1 is SNHLY and CDR2 FYNNEI. The CDR3 sequence is 15 residues long. After removal of 6 bases from V and 0 bases from J, the junction contained 4 bases not matched to a gene. CDR3 in DNA: TGTGCCAGCAGAGGACAGGCTGCAACTAATGAAAAACTGTTTTTT. Translation gives CASRGQAATNEKLFF.

The J gene is TRBJ2-7, the V gene TRBV12-3 or TRBV12-4; D possibly corresponds to TRBD1 (5 bases). This CDR3 is 14 amino acids long. V lost 5 bases and J lost 5, with 16 bases in between. CDR3 region: CASSPRVGPHEQYF. The CDR3 bases are TGTGCCAGCAGTCCAAGGGTGGGGCCCCACGAGCAGTACTTC.

The chain combines TRBV29-1 with TRBJ1-5; no reliable D call. Germline lookup yields CDR1 SQVTM and CDR2 ANQGSEA. The CDR3 covers 14 residues. Deletions cut 5 bases from V and 0 bases from J, with 11 bases between. Written as DNA, the CDR3 is TGCAGCGTTACCATTGTCGGTAGCAATCAGCCCCAGCATTTT. Protein: CSVTIVGSNQPQHF.